Below, 31 T cell receptor beta chains from the same sample are listed, as sequenced in a study of T cell changes during pregnancy in multiple sclerosis. Sequencing used immunoSEQ multiplex PCR; TCRdb keeps in-frame clones, though not all of them. The sample shows 90,000 to 100,000 clones, approximately 92% of them seen only once. The sequenced sample was peripheral blood, obtained in the first trimester of pregnancy. These TCRs come from a female donor with multiple sclerosis, enrolled in a pregnancy study.

This chain links TRBV10-2 with TRBJ2-5, with TRBD1 matching 9 bases. This CDR3 is built from 15 residues. CDR1 is WSHSY, CDR2 SAAADI, per germline. With 6 bases clipped from V and 2 bases from J, the junction kept 7 bases outside the gene matches. CDR3 sequence: CASRGTGFDQETQYF. The CDR3, as DNA: TGCGCCAGCAGGGGGACAGGGTTCGATCAAGAGACCCAGTACTTC.

This chain links TRBV7-8 with TRBJ1-2; a weak D match, TRBD1 (5 bases). Germline CDR1 is SGHVS and CDR2 is FQNEAQ. This CDR3 has 13 amino acids. Trimming stripped 5 bases from V and 4 bases from J, with 11 bases between. The CDR3 is CASSRSQGYGYTF. CDR3 nucleotide sequence: TGTGCCAGCAGCCGAAGTCAGGGCTATGGCTACACCTTC.

The rearrangement joins TRBV9 to TRBJ2-3; TRBD1 matches at 8 bases. J gave up 5 bases and V 3 bases, and 2 bases lay outside the gene matches. There are 13 residues in the CDR3. Germline CDR1 reads SGDLS; CDR2 reads YYNGEE. CDR3 loop: CASSARGQDTQYF. CDR3 in DNA: TGTGCCAGCAGCGCCAGGGGGCAAGATACGCAGTATTTT.

This chain links TRBV2 with TRBJ1-5; no definite D call. Germline V gene sequence: CDR1 SNHLY, CDR2 FYNNEI. The CDR3 extends over 16 amino acids. V lost 0 bases and J 3 bases, leaving 12 bases between the germline ends. This CDR3 is CASSEAIRSPNQPQHF. CDR3 nucleotide sequence: TGTGCCAGCAGTGAAGCGATCCGTAGCCCCAATCAGCCCCAGCATTTT.

The rearrangement uses TRBV9 and TRBJ2-3; 10 bases map to TRBD2. The CDR3 loop spans 15 amino acids. Germline-derived CDR1 and CDR2 are SGDLS and YYNGEE. V lost 0 bases and J lost 4; bases outside the gene matches: 2. The CDR3 region is CASSVGSGGADTQYF. The CDR3 DNA sequence: TGTGCCAGCAGCGTAGGCAGCGGGGGGGCAGATACGCAGTATTTT.

The chain's CDR3 is CASSRTGVNNEKLFF. CDR3 bases: TGTGCCAGCAGCCGCACAGGGGTTAATAATGAAAAACTGTTTTTT. This chain joins TRBV5-6 and TRBJ1-4; TRBD1 agrees at 7 bases. Germline CDR1 reads SGHDT; CDR2 reads YYEEEE. CDR3 length: 15 residues. The ends lost 4 bases at V and 4 bases at J; junction bases unmatched: 7.

The genes are TRBV7-9 and TRBJ1-5; the match to TRBD1 covers 9 bases. V shed 9 bases, J shed 0 bases, and the junction held 6 bases outside the gene matches. CDR1 and CDR2 (germline): SEHNR, FQNEAQ (reference sequence). This CDR3 spans 15 amino acids. The CDR3 loop is CASSQGAGSNQPQHF. The CDR3 DNA follows: TGTGCCAGTTCACAGGGGGCAGGTAGCAATCAGCCCCAGCATTTT.

V and J are TRBV6-1 and TRBJ1-6; TRBD1 agrees at 9 bases. Germline V gene lookup returns CDR1 MNHNS and CDR2 SASEGT. V trimming: 4 bases; J trimming: 12 bases; junction bases outside the gene matches: 4. This CDR3 has 13 residues. CDR3 coding DNA: TGTGCCAGCAGTGGGGACAGGGAGTTACCCCTCCACTTT. Protein sequence: CASSGDRELPLHF.

The rearrangement joins TRBV7-8 to TRBJ2-7, with 8 positions matching TRBD1. This CDR3 is built from 13 residues. Trimming took 5 bases from V and 3 from J; bases not matched to a gene: 3. Germline CDR1 SGHVS, CDR2 FQNEAQ. In nucleotides, the CDR3 is TGTGCCAGCAGCGGAACAGGGGGCTACGAGCAGTACTTC. It translates to CASSGTGGYEQYF.

The chain is built from TRBV5-6 and TRBJ1-2; a weak D match, TRBD1 (6 bases). CDR1 is SGHDT, CDR2 YYEEEE, per germline. V shed 4 bases and J shed 7 bases, with 14 bases lying between them. The CDR3 runs to 13 residues. In DNA, the CDR3 is TGTGCCAGCAGCAAACAGGGTAATCGTGGCTACACCTTC. The encoded protein is CASSKQGNRGYTF.

The chain combines TRBV25-1 with TRBJ1-3; no clear D gene. The length of the CDR3 is 14 residues. V lost 4 bases to trimming and J lost 4 bases, with 11 bases between them. The V gene's germline CDR1 is MGHDK and CDR2 SYGVNS. The CDR3 nucleotides are TGTGCCAGCAGTGTAAGCGGGATCGGAAACACCATATATTTT. It yields the protein CASSVSGIGNTIYF.

The rearrangement links TRBV5-1 to TRBJ2-2, with 9 bases aligning to TRBD1. The CDR3 length is 15 residues. The germline V gene has CDR1 SGHRS and CDR2 YFSETQ. V lost 4 bases, J lost 4 bases, and 5 bases stayed unmatched. For the CDR3, the DNA is TGCGCCAGCAGCCCGGGACAGGGTTTCACCGGGGAGCTGTTTTTT. This codes for CASSPGQGFTGELFF.

The rearrangement uses TRBV5-5 and TRBJ1-4; perhaps TRBD1 as D (5 bases). Trimming stripped 4 bases from V and 7 bases from J, with 17 bases between. CDR1 is SGHKS, CDR2 YYEKEE, per germline (reference sequence). The CDR3 has 15 amino acids. The CDR3 bases are TGTGCCAGCAGCGCCCGAACAGGATTGGGTGAAAAACTGTTTTTT. Amino acid sequence: CASSARTGLGEKLFF. Looking up the rest from reference TRBV5-5 and TRBJ1-4 gives the full variable domain: DAGVTQSPTHLIKTRGQQVTLRCSPISGHKSVSWYQQVLGQGPQFIFQYYEKEERGRGNFPDRFSARQFPNYSSELNVNALLLGDSALYLCASSARTGLGEKLFFGSGTQLSVL.

The rearrangement links TRBV6-1 to TRBJ1-2; a weak D match, TRBD1 (6 bases). The germline V gene has CDR1 MNHNS and CDR2 SASEGT. The V end was cut by 0 bases, the J end by 2 bases, with 10 bases between. This CDR3 region has 15 residues. The CDR3 DNA is TGTGCCAGCAGTGAAGCTGGGGGGGCGAACTATGGCTACACCTTC. As protein: CASSEAGGANYGYTF.

The chain couples TRBV13 to TRBJ1-2, with 8 bases identical to TRBD1. The germline V gene encodes CDR1 PRHDT and CDR2 FYEKMQ (reference sequence). Trimming took 0 bases from V and 0 from J; bases not matched to a gene: 6. This CDR3 has 17 amino acids. This chain's CDR3 is CASSLGDRDQSNYGYTF. As DNA, the CDR3 is TGTGCCAGCAGCTTAGGGGACAGGGACCAGTCTAACTATGGCTACACCTTC.

This rearrangement joins TRBV13 to TRBJ2-1; 7 bases map to TRBD2. V lost 3 bases, J lost 9 bases, and 8 bases stayed unmatched. Germline CDR1 is PRHDT and CDR2 is FYEKMQ (reference sequence). The CDR3 covers 14 residues. CDR3 in DNA: TGTGCCAGCAGCTTTTTGGCGGGGGTCGGTGAGCAGTTCTTC. It encodes CASSFLAGVGEQFF.

The rearrangement joins TRBV9 to TRBJ1-4, with a weak D call TRBD1 (5 bases). Germline V gene lookup returns CDR1 SGDLS and CDR2 YYNGEE. Trimming left V 4 bases short and J 3 bases short, with 13 bases between. The CDR3 runs to 15 residues. In DNA form, the CDR3 reads TGTGCCAGCAGCACTCGGGGGTACCCTAATGAAAAACTGTTTTTT. It encodes CASSTRGYPNEKLFF.

CDR3 in amino acids: CASSYSFRDYEQYF. The CDR3 bases are TGTGCCAGCAGTTACTCGTTCAGGGACTACGAGCAGTACTTC. The rearrangement links TRBV6-5 to TRBJ2-7, with D perhaps matching TRBD1 (5 bases). Germline lookup yields CDR1 MNHEY and CDR2 SVGAGI. The ends were cut back, 0 bases at V and 3 bases at J, with 9 bases in the middle. This CDR3 contains 14 residues.

The rearrangement joins TRBV5-1 to TRBJ2-5, with D perhaps TRBD1 (6 bases). The ends were cut back, 0 bases at V and 1 base at J, with 10 bases in the middle. This CDR3 is built from 15 residues. Germline-derived CDR1 and CDR2 are SGHRS and YFSETQ. CDR3 in DNA: TGCGCCAGCAGCTTGGCCCCAGGGGCCCAAGAGACCCAGTACTTC. Translation gives CASSLAPGAQETQYF.

The chain is built from TRBV2 and TRBJ2-1; a possible D gene is TRBD2 (5 bases). Trimming removed 7 bases from V and 4 bases from J, with 17 bases in between. In germline, CDR1 is SNHLY, CDR2 FYNNEI. This CDR3 comprises 15 residues. CDR3 region: CASKLTIGLYNEQFF. The CDR3 DNA reads as TGTGCCAGCAAACTAACGATAGGACTTTACAATGAGCAGTTCTTC.

The rearrangement links TRBV6-5 to TRBJ1-1; the D gene is possibly TRBD1 (6 bases). From germline, CDR1 is MNHEY and CDR2 SVGAGI. V dropped 0 bases and J dropped 5 bases, with 16 bases sitting between them. This CDR3 contains 16 residues. The CDR3 nucleotides read TGTGCCAGCAGTTACTCGGCAACAGGGTGGGAGACTGAAGCTTTCTTT. Its translation is CASSYSATGWETEAFF.

The chain uses TRBV19 and TRBJ1-2, with D tentatively TRBD1 (6 bases). The V end lost 6 bases, the J end lost 6 bases, and 14 bases lay between the germline ends. Germline CDR1 is LNHDA and CDR2 is SQIVND (reference sequence). The CDR3 loop spans 13 amino acids. The CDR3 loop is CASRLNRVDGYTF. The CDR3 region has the DNA TGTGCCAGTAGACTCAACAGGGTTGATGGCTACACCTTC.

This chain joins TRBV19 and TRBJ2-7; no firm D call. V was trimmed by 4 bases and J by 3 bases, leaving 10 bases between them. CDR1 is LNHDA, CDR2 SQIVND, per germline (reference sequence). The CDR3 length is 13 residues. CDR3: CASSTNANYEQYF. For the CDR3, the DNA is TGTGCCAGTAGTACTAACGCTAACTACGAGCAGTACTTC.

This clone was recorded only once. This sequence joins TRBV5-5 and TRBJ1-2; D is unresolved. V lost 5 bases, J lost 3 bases, and 11 bases lay in between. Germline-derived CDR1 and CDR2 are SGHKS and YYEKEE (reference sequence). CDR3 size: 13 residues. Here the CDR3 DNA reads TGTGCCAGCAGGCGTACCGGGGACTATGGCTACACCTTC. This sequence encodes CASRRTGDYGYTF.

The rearrangement links TRBV9 to TRBJ2-1; 10 positions agree with TRBD2. The CDR3 runs 15 residues. Germline CDR1 SGDLS, CDR2 YYNGEE. V was clipped by 4 bases and J by 7 bases; unmatched bases: 8. CDR3 sequence (DNA): TGTGCCAGCAGCCTACAGCGGGGGGGTCCTAATGAGCAGTTCTTC. Translating gives CASSLQRGGPNEQFF.

The chain joins TRBV4-2 to TRBJ2-7; possibly TRBD2 for D (5 bases). The CDR3 consists of 17 residues. Trimming left V 1 base short and J 0 bases short, with 16 bases between. CDR1 LGHNA and CDR2 YNFKEQ come from the germline V gene. DNA of the CDR3: TGTGCCAGCAGCCAAGGACGGGAAGGCCCTAGCTCCTACGAGCAGTACTTC. Amino acids: CASSQGREGPSSYEQYF.

This sequence joins TRBV18 and TRBJ1-5, with D maybe TRBD1 (6 bases). Between the trimmed V and J ends, which lost 6 bases and 0 bases, there was a span of 15 bases. CDR3 size: 16 residues. Germline CDR1 reads KGHSH; CDR2 reads LQKENI. In nucleotides, the CDR3 is TGTGCCAGCTCTCCCGGACAGACTCATAGCAATCAGCCCCAGCATTTT. As protein: CASSPGQTHSNQPQHF. Together with reference TRBV18 and TRBJ1-5, the CDR3 gives the full variable domain: NAGVMQNPRHLVRRRGQEARLRCSPMKGHSHVYWYRQLPEEGLKFMVYLQKENIIDESGMPKERFSAEFPKEGPSILRIQQVVRGDSAAYFCASSPGQTHSNQPQHFGDGTRLSIL.

This clone was picked up one time. This chain connects TRBV7-6 to TRBJ2-5; 8 positions agree with TRBD2. The CDR3 extends over 17 amino acids. Germline lookup yields CDR1 SGHVS and CDR2 FNYEAQ. J was trimmed by 3 bases and V by 7 bases; bases with no gene match: 16. The DNA of the CDR3 is TGTGCCAGCACGGTTGGGTTTAGCGGGGAGCAAAAAGAGACCCAGTACTTC. Amino acid sequence: CASTVGFSGEQKETQYF.

The chain uses TRBV11-2 and TRBJ2-7; 9 nucleotides agree with TRBD1. The ends lost 4 bases at V and 3 bases at J; junction bases unmatched: 4. CDR1 is SGHAT and CDR2 is FQNNGV in the germline V gene. This CDR3 has 14 amino acids. This CDR3 is CASSSGTGLYEQYF. The CDR3 nucleotides are TGTGCCAGCAGCTCCGGGACAGGGCTCTACGAGCAGTACTTC. Variable domain in full (rest from reference TRBV11-2 and TRBJ2-7): EAGVAQSPRYKIIEKRQSVAFWCNPISGHATLYWYQQILGQGPKLLIQFQNNGVVDDSQLPKDRFSAERLKGVDSTLKIQPAKLEDSAVYLCASSSGTGLYEQYFGPGTRLTVT.

Here the CDR3 DNA reads TGTGCCAGCAGCTTAGGAACAGGGACAGGGGATGGCTACACCTTC. Protein sequence: CASSLGTGTGDGYTF. The chain combines TRBV7-2 with TRBJ1-2, with 10 bases aligning to TRBD1. Unmatched junction bases numbered 5, after V lost 1 base and J lost 6 bases. This CDR3 has 15 amino acids. Germline values: CDR1 SGHTA, CDR2 FQGNSA.

The gene calls are TRBV15 and TRBJ1-2; perhaps TRBD1 as D (6 bases). Trimming removed 3 bases from V and 4 bases from J, with 24 bases in between. CDR3 size: 18 residues. Germline V CDR1 and CDR2: LNHNV, YYDKDF (reference sequence). This chain's CDR3 is CATSSIDLIQGASYGYTF. CDR3 DNA sequence: TGTGCCACCAGCAGCATTGACCTAATACAGGGTGCTAGCTATGGCTACACCTTC.